These T cell receptor beta chains were read from a single sample in a study of cytomegalovirus exposure and HLA in healthy donors. The protocol was immunoSEQ multiplex PCR, while the TCRdb copy is restricted to in-frame clones and leaves out a portion. The repertoire includes 150,000 to 200,000 clones, 60% to 80% of them detected once, and around 0.98% sits in the top ten. The sample consisted of PBMCs. The receptor source for this set is a woman in her 50s in good health and CMV-seropositive. Both conserved end residues are part of each CDR3. The order of the fields is J gene, D gene, clone size, V gene, CDR3 protein, CDR3 DNA. The D gene is left open where the match is weak. For some rows the clone size is stated as once, few or many, or as a class when expanded; others skip it.

j_call: TRBJ2-1; d_call: TRBD2; clone_size: NA; v_call: TRBV29-1; cdr3_aa: CSAAGGLAEAYNEQFF; cdr3_nt: TGCAGCGCCGCCGGTGGGCTAGCGGAAGCCTACAATGAGCAGTTCTTC
j_call: TRBJ2-5; d_call: TRBD2; clone_size: NA; v_call: TRBV29-1; cdr3_aa: CSVEPLAGEEEGTQYF; cdr3_nt: TGCAGCGTTGAACCCCTAGCGGGAGAAGAGGAGGGGACCCAGTACTTC
j_call: TRBJ2-7; d_call: TRBD1; clone_size: NA; v_call: TRBV4-1; cdr3_aa: CASSLIGQVTYEQYF; cdr3_nt: TGCGCCAGCAGCCTGATAGGACAGGTGACCTACGAGCAGTACTTC
j_call: TRBJ2-1; d_call: NA; clone_size: once; v_call: TRBV7-2; cdr3_aa: CASSLETASYNEQFF; cdr3_nt: TGTGCCAGCAGCTTAGAAACAGCCTCCTACAATGAGCAGTTCTTC
j_call: TRBJ1-5; d_call: NA; clone_size: few; v_call: TRBV19; cdr3_aa: CASSIWQGGNQPQHF; cdr3_nt: TGTGCCAGTAGTATCTGGCAGGGTGGTAATCAGCCCCAGCATTTT
j_call: TRBJ2-1; d_call: TRBD1; clone_size: once; v_call: TRBV5-4; cdr3_aa: CASSMTGGRDNEQFF; cdr3_nt: TGTGCCAGCAGCATGACAGGGGGACGGGACAATGAGCAGTTCTTC
j_call: TRBJ2-1; d_call: TRBD1; clone_size: NA; v_call: TRBV10-3; cdr3_aa: CAISESETGIYEQFF; cdr3_nt: TGTGCCATCAGTGAGTCCGAGACAGGGATATATGAGCAGTTCTTC
j_call: TRBJ2-5; d_call: NA; clone_size: once; v_call: TRBV4-1; cdr3_aa: CASSQDRTAPGTQYF; cdr3_nt: TGCGCCAGCAGCCAAGATAGGACAGCTCCAGGGACCCAGTACTTC
j_call: TRBJ2-2; d_call: TRBD1; clone_size: NA; v_call: TRBV5-4; cdr3_aa: CASSGTGDTGELFF; cdr3_nt: TGTGCCAGCAGCGGGACAGGGGACACCGGGGAGCTGTTTTTT
j_call: TRBJ2-3; d_call: TRBD2; clone_size: NA; v_call: TRBV9; cdr3_aa: CASSGASGREADTQYF; cdr3_nt: TGTGCCAGCAGCGGAGCTAGCGGGAGGGAGGCAGATACGCAGTATTTT
j_call: TRBJ2-5; d_call: TRBD2; clone_size: NA; v_call: TRBV28; cdr3_aa: CASSLPRPTSVTQETQYF; cdr3_nt: TGTGCCAGCAGTTTACCCCGGCCGACTAGCGTTACTCAAGAGACCCAGTACTTC
j_call: TRBJ1-1; d_call: NA; clone_size: NA; v_call: TRBV10-3; cdr3_aa: CAMSGREATEAFF; cdr3_nt: TGTGCCATGAGTGGGAGGGAGGCCACTGAAGCTTTCTTT
j_call: TRBJ1-5; d_call: NA; clone_size: once; v_call: TRBV6-1; cdr3_aa: CASSDSPAGQPQHF; cdr3_nt: TGTGCCAGCAGTGACTCCCCCGCCGGGCAGCCCCAGCATTTT
j_call: TRBJ1-3; d_call: NA; clone_size: NA; v_call: TRBV27; cdr3_aa: CASRFYLVDTIYF; cdr3_nt: TGTGCCAGCAGGTTTTATCTAGTTGACACCATATATTTT
j_call: TRBJ1-2; d_call: TRBD1; clone_size: once; v_call: TRBV4-3; cdr3_aa: CASSQGTGVGYGYTF; cdr3_nt: TGCGCCAGCAGCCAAGGAACAGGGGTGGGGTATGGCTACACCTTC
j_call: TRBJ2-7; d_call: TRBD2; clone_size: NA; v_call: TRBV6-5; cdr3_aa: CASRLAGEQYF; cdr3_nt: TGTGCCAGCAGACTAGCGGGAGAGCAGTACTTC
j_call: TRBJ1-2; d_call: TRBD1; clone_size: NA; v_call: TRBV6-6; cdr3_aa: CASSTPRQGGHGYTF; cdr3_nt: TGTGCCAGCAGTACCCCTCGACAGGGGGGACATGGCTACACCTTC
j_call: TRBJ1-3; d_call: NA; clone_size: NA; v_call: TRBV11-1; cdr3_aa: CASSSTGTLGNTIYF; cdr3_nt: TGTGCCAGCAGCTCGACAGGTACTCTTGGAAACACCATATATTTT
j_call: TRBJ1-1; d_call: NA; clone_size: NA; v_call: TRBV18; cdr3_aa: CASSPPSGRAGTEAFF; cdr3_nt: TGTGCCAGCTCACCACCTTCGGGCAGGGCAGGGACTGAAGCTTTCTTT
j_call: TRBJ1-2; d_call: NA; clone_size: NA; v_call: TRBV7-9; cdr3_aa: CASSLGLTDGYTF; cdr3_nt: TGTGCCAGCAGCTTAGGACTGACGGATGGCTACACCTTC
j_call: TRBJ2-1; d_call: TRBD1; clone_size: NA; v_call: TRBV5-1; cdr3_aa: CATAQGTTYNEQFF; cdr3_nt: TGCGCCACTGCACAGGGGACGACCTACAATGAGCAGTTCTTC
j_call: TRBJ2-3; d_call: NA; clone_size: NA; v_call: TRBV5-1; cdr3_aa: CASSLGAGAFTDTQYF; cdr3_nt: TGCGCCAGCAGCTTGGGGGCGGGGGCCTTCACAGATACGCAGTATTTT
j_call: TRBJ2-7; d_call: NA; clone_size: NA; v_call: TRBV10-3; cdr3_aa: CAISESELMQYF; cdr3_nt: TGTGCCATCAGTGAGTCAGAACTGATGCAGTACTTC
j_call: TRBJ2-3; d_call: NA; clone_size: NA; v_call: TRBV27; cdr3_aa: CASSLLTSTDTQYF; cdr3_nt: TGTGCCAGCAGTTTACTCACAAGCACAGATACGCAGTATTTT
j_call: TRBJ2-2; d_call: TRBD2; clone_size: NA; v_call: TRBV5-6; cdr3_aa: CASSSRGEREAGELFF; cdr3_nt: TGTGCCAGCAGCTCACGCGGCGAGCGGGAGGCCGGGGAGCTGTTTTTT
j_call: TRBJ2-3; d_call: NA; clone_size: NA; v_call: TRBV12-5; cdr3_aa: CASGLVPSYTQYF; cdr3_nt: TGTGCTAGTGGTTTGGTCCCTTCCTATACGCAGTATTTT
j_call: TRBJ2-5; d_call: NA; clone_size: once; v_call: TRBV11-2; cdr3_aa: CASSLASETQYF; cdr3_nt: TGTGCCAGCAGCTTGGCTTCAGAGACCCAGTACTTC
j_call: TRBJ1-5; d_call: TRBD1; clone_size: once; v_call: TRBV5-4; cdr3_aa: CASSSDRNNQPQHF; cdr3_nt: TGTGCCAGCAGTTCGGACAGGAACAATCAGCCCCAGCATTTT
j_call: TRBJ2-7; d_call: NA; clone_size: NA; v_call: TRBV27; cdr3_aa: CASSLSPRGEQYF; cdr3_nt: TGTGCCAGCAGTTTATCCCCACGGGGCGAGCAGTACTTC
j_call: TRBJ2-3; d_call: NA; clone_size: few; v_call: TRBV20-1; cdr3_aa: CSAPKGDTQYF; cdr3_nt: TGCAGTGCGCCGAAGGGGGATACGCAGTATTTT
j_call: TRBJ1-6; d_call: NA; clone_size: NA; v_call: TRBV2; cdr3_aa: CASSGQSSYNSPLHF; cdr3_nt: TGTGCCAGCAGTGGACAGAGCTCCTATAATTCACCCCTCCACTTT
j_call: TRBJ1-6; d_call: NA; clone_size: few; v_call: TRBV7-9; cdr3_aa: CASSLGGGLGSPLHF; cdr3_nt: TGTGCCAGCAGCTTAGGAGGGGGTTTAGGGTCACCCCTCCACTTT
j_call: TRBJ2-5; d_call: TRBD1; clone_size: NA; v_call: TRBV7-2; cdr3_aa: CASSRGTGGWEETQYF; cdr3_nt: TGTGCCAGCAGCCGGGGGACAGGGGGCTGGGAAGAGACCCAGTACTTC
j_call: TRBJ2-3; d_call: TRBD2; clone_size: NA; v_call: TRBV4-1; cdr3_aa: CASSQGLAASSTDTQYF; cdr3_nt: TGCGCCAGCAGCCAGGGACTAGCTGCTTCTAGCACAGATACGCAGTATTTT
j_call: TRBJ1-1; d_call: TRBD1; clone_size: NA; v_call: TRBV19; cdr3_aa: CASSPRGQVLMNTEAFF; cdr3_nt: TGTGCCAGTAGTCCGAGGGGGCAGGTTTTAATGAACACTGAAGCTTTCTTT
j_call: TRBJ2-3; d_call: NA; clone_size: NA; v_call: TRBV2; cdr3_aa: CASSEETPGITSTDTQYF; cdr3_nt: TGTGCCAGCAGTGAAGAAACTCCCGGGATAACTAGCACAGATACGCAGTATTTT
j_call: TRBJ1-1; d_call: TRBD1; clone_size: NA; v_call: TRBV2; cdr3_aa: CASSEGGGWGTEAFF; cdr3_nt: TGTGCCAGCAGTGAAGGAGGGGGCTGGGGGACTGAAGCTTTCTTT
j_call: TRBJ2-1; d_call: TRBD2; clone_size: NA; v_call: TRBV5-1; cdr3_aa: CASSLGTSGDSYNEQFF; cdr3_nt: TGCGCCAGCAGCTTGGGGACTAGCGGTGACTCCTACAATGAGCAGTTCTTC
j_call: TRBJ2-7; d_call: NA; clone_size: NA; v_call: TRBV6-5; cdr3_aa: CASRGALYFEQYF; cdr3_nt: TGTGCCAGCAGGGGGGCCCTGTACTTTGAGCAGTACTTC
j_call: TRBJ2-3; d_call: NA; clone_size: NA; v_call: TRBV9; cdr3_aa: CASSVAHREDTQYF; cdr3_nt: TGTGCCAGCAGCGTAGCCCACAGGGAAGATACGCAGTATTTT
j_call: TRBJ1-2; d_call: TRBD1; clone_size: NA; v_call: TRBV6-6; cdr3_aa: CASSWLGTGGADGYTF; cdr3_nt: TGTGCCAGCAGTTGGTTGGGGACAGGGGGCGCAGATGGCTACACCTTC
j_call: TRBJ2-3; d_call: NA; clone_size: few; v_call: TRBV7-9; cdr3_aa: CASSPRDRTRASTDTQYF; cdr3_nt: TGTGCCAGCAGCCCACGGGATCGGACGAGGGCTAGCACAGATACGCAGTATTTT
j_call: TRBJ1-1; d_call: NA; clone_size: NA; v_call: TRBV28; cdr3_aa: CASSLVRGAGNTEAFF; cdr3_nt: TGTGCCAGCAGTTTGGTTCGGGGGGCTGGTAACACTGAAGCTTTCTTT
j_call: TRBJ1-2; d_call: TRBD1; clone_size: NA; v_call: TRBV6-5; cdr3_aa: CASSVGTENFYGYTF; cdr3_nt: TGTGCCAGCAGCGTCGGGACAGAAAATTTCTATGGCTACACCTTC
j_call: TRBJ2-1; d_call: TRBD2; clone_size: NA; v_call: TRBV4-1; cdr3_aa: CASSQAGLASGNEQFF; cdr3_nt: TGCGCCAGCAGCCAAGCAGGACTAGCGTCTGGGAATGAGCAGTTCTTC
j_call: TRBJ2-3; d_call: TRBD2; clone_size: NA; v_call: TRBV7-2; cdr3_aa: CASSLFAGEADTQYF; cdr3_nt: TGTGCCAGCAGCTTATTTGCGGGAGAAGCAGATACGCAGTATTTT
j_call: TRBJ1-3; d_call: NA; clone_size: NA; v_call: TRBV15; cdr3_aa: CATSRVGGGNTIYF; cdr3_nt: TGTGCCACCAGCAGAGTAGGGGGAGGAAACACCATATATTTT